This TCR beta chain was identified during a study of blood T cell repertoires in COVID-19 (TCRdb year 2020). The study in broad terms: Samples covering the acute and convalescent phases of COVID-19 were provided by collaborators in the United States, Italy and Spain. The material from the prospective study consisted of cDNA or gDNA derived from T cells, B-cell-depleted T cells, or PBMCs. Subjects who had been exposed to COVID-19, were actively infected with it, or had recovered from it provided the deeply sampled blood TCRbeta repertoires that made up the dataset. The repertoires were released in a freely available public database intended as a resource for research on the immune response to SARS-CoV-2. Samples came from the ongoing ImmuneRACE study (first 160 participants) plus 1,254 subjects from 6 global collaborators. The sample metadata nearly always contained a de-identified subject ID, COVID-19 status, age in years and sex. Where HLA class I and class II types were available, the types were taken from metadata supplied by the sample provider, not from assay-based typing.

A second Seattle source provided samples from volunteer blood donors who had recovered from COVID-19. The collaborating institutions used their own protocols to collect whole blood in K2EDTA tubes. Collaborator samples were shipped for TCRbeta analysis as frozen whole blood, isolated PBMCs, or DNA extracted from either sample type. Counted from cysteine to phenylalanine, this CDR3 has 14 amino acids. The CDR3 DNA has 42 bases and is translated from base 1. Trimming accounts for 7 bases at V and 4 bases at J, while the number of junction bases matched to no gene is 8. The germline V gene (reference sequence) provides CDR1 LNHDA and CDR2 SQIVND. TCRbeta CDR3 regions were amplified from genomic DNA by means of the immunoSEQ Assay, a bias-controlled multiplex PCR. The published analysis was carried out like this. The number of nucleated cells in each sample was estimated by amplification of reference gene primers within the assay. Sequence reads were collapsed and filtered to measure the absolute abundance of every unique TCRbeta CDR3 rearrangement. For each sample, productive Simpson clonality was calculated by taking the square root of Simpson's diversity index across productive rearrangements. TCRdb took this table from immuneACCESS and kept in-frame rearrangements with V and J called. Such tables lack part of the clones; where checked against another copy, unresolved V genes explain under half of the gap, and the rest is unexplained. Clone size and V and J calls were adopted from that table, with D and trimming inferred from the DNA. The sample contains 300,000 to 400,000 clones, more than 75% of them found a single time. Roughly 3.3% of the sample is held by the ten biggest clonotypes.

The paper as a whole reports these results and caveats: The quantity of clinical and demographic metadata differed by source and by participant and was supplied without curation.

For this clone: No cognate antigen has been identified for it. No base quality values were provided; no much bigger clone lies one nucleotide off.

The sequence was collected from a woman aged 18 to 35 who had recovered from COVID-19. Sequenced sample: peripheral blood. The sequence is built from TRBV19 and TRBJ1-1, and 8 junction bases match TRBD1. The DNA sequence is given as TGTGCCAGTATAGAGGACAGGGTAAGCACTGAAGCTTTCTTT. This is translated as CASIEDRVSTEAFF. With the rest looked up from the reference TRBV19 and TRBJ1-1 genes rather than sequenced, the full variable domain is DGGITQSPKYLFRKEGQNVTLSCEQNLNHDAMYWYRQDPGQGLRLIYYSQIVNDFQKGDIAEGYSVSREKKESFPLTVTSAQKNPTAFYLCASIEDRVSTEAFFGQGTRLTVV.